This T cell receptor beta chain comes out of a study of blood T cell repertoires in COVID-19. The data were produced by immunoSEQ multiplex PCR, yet TCRdb's version contains in-frame clones alone and is incomplete. Counted here are some 330,000 clones, 85% to 90% occurring once; the ten biggest clones make up about 4.2%. V was clipped by 8 bases and J by 3 bases, with 14 bases between them. The CDR3 runs to 14 residues. CDR1 and CDR2 from the germline V gene are LNHNV and YYDKDF (reference sequence). Sequences were obtained from PBMCs or T cells enriched from blood (not recorded which). The chain joins TRBV15 to TRBJ1-5, with D possibly TRBD1 on 6 matching bases. The source is a man aged 25-40 years who had recovered from COVID-19. The CDR3 bases are TGTGCCACCGGTAGGGGGAAGATCAATCAGCCCCAGCATTTT. Protein sequence: CATGRGKINQPQHF.